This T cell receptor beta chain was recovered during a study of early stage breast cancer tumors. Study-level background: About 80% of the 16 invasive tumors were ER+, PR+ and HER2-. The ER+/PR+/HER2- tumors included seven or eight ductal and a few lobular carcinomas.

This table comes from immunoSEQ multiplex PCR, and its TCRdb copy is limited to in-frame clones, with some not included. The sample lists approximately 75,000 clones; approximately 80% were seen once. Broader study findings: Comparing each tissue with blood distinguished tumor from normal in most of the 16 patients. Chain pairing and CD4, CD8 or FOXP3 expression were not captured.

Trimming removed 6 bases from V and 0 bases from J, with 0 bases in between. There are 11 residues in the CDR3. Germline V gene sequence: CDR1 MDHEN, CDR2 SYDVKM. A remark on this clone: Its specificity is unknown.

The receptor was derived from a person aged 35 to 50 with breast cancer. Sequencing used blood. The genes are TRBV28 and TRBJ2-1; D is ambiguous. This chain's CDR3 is CASSSYNEQFF. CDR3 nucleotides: TGTGCCAGCAGCTCCTACAATGAGCAGTTCTTC.